A single T cell receptor beta chain is shown here with its context. Its antigen target is currently unknown. No much larger clonotype is one base removed from it; base qualities were not supplied. Each donor gave one peripheral blood draw, averaging approximately 0.11 L, which was collected into heparinised tubes. Naive, central memory, regulatory and stem cell-like memory CD4+ T cells were sorted on a BD FACSAria II using a panel including CD45RO, CCR7, CD25, CD127, CD95 and CD27. Every sorted population had a purity above 95%. Right away, PBMCs were isolated by Lymphoprep density gradient centrifugation and were stained directly, with no culture step. So that batch effects would be minimized, each experiment stained and sorted samples in pairs, pairing one healthy donor with one patient. The entire amount of isolated RNA was reverse transcribed using the High Capacity cDNA Reverse Transcription Kit, so the sequenced TCRB transcripts were expressed ones. Deep immunoSEQ sequencing was performed on naive, central memory and regulatory T cell samples, with an average of around 3.5 million total reads per sample. Sorted cells were lysed in RLT buffer and RNA was extracted with DNase-treated RNeasy Micro or Mini kits, depending on cell number. To prevent cross-contamination, each cell subset was processed individually, whereas patient and healthy donor samples were processed jointly. The immunoSEQ multiplex PCR was used to amplify TCRB sequences from cDNA, yielding 87-bp fragments that span the CDR3 region. The amplicons were sequenced using the Illumina HiSeq platform. On the authors' methods: Synthetic template baselines were used to correct PCR bias computationally, reads within Hamming distance 2 were collapsed together, and singletons that could not be merged were discarded. Reads were aligned against IMGT to assign V, D and J genes, CDR3 length and insertions or deletions at six rearrangement sites. Within each subset, clonotype counts were normalized to the number of sorted cells before true diversity and Gini coefficients were calculated with the tcR R package. Repertoire sharing was quantified using the overlap coefficient calculated on TCRB nucleotide sequences. This is the immuneACCESS table as TCRdb keeps it, with only in-frame sequences that have V and J called. A part of the clones is gone; compared with another copy, unresolved V genes explain less than half, and the rest is unexplained. For V, J and clone size, that table is used; D and trimming come from the DNA. In all, the sample holds 40,000 to 45,000 clones, and about 66% of those were seen once. The ten largest clones capture roughly 2.2% of the sample.

This record comes from a study of beta chain features in type 1 diabetes (dated by TCRdb to the late 2010s). Regarding the research as a whole: Mean age, gender distribution, total cell number and subset yield were not different between patients and healthy donors. A total of roughly 100 million sorted cells were examined across all samples, and RNA yield correlated strongly with the number of cells per subset. Regulatory and stem cell-like memory subsets were isolated from only 8 patients and roughly eight healthy donors, whereas naive and central memory subsets came from all 30 or so donors. In the study, recently diagnosed type 1 diabetes patients and matched healthy donors were compared on the TCRB repertoires of their sorted circulating CD4+ T cell subsets. The investigation overall reported the following: Only small numbers of individuals were included in the HLA sub-analyses, which left unresolved whether HLA type had any influence on TCRB rearrangement. A moderate but significant shortening of TCRB CDR3 length was observed in type 1 diabetes patients in all four CD4+ subsets. PCR may preferentially amplify shorter templates, but because patient and control samples were amplified and corrected together, any resulting skew would affect both groups equally. Naive, central memory and regulatory TCRB repertoires appeared to be more alike among patients than among healthy donors. At VDJ recombination sites, patients with type 1 diabetes made fewer insertions and deleted more nucleotides, a pattern implying thymic rearrangement abnormalities. Sequencing cDNA rather than genomic DNA could over-represent highly expressing activated cells, although activation and CD3 levels did not differ between groups.

V and J lose 3 bases and 6 bases, and a span of 4 bases separates them. According to the germline V gene (reference sequence), CDR1 reads DFQATT and CDR2 reads SNEGSKA. The CDR3 spans 10 residues, from the cysteine through the phenylalanine. The retained sequence is limited to the CDR3, 30 bases, with the frame set at the first base. The sample was Tregs from blood. The sample's cell subset or site label, decoded: regulatory CD4+ T cells. The sequence derives from a woman younger than 35 with type 1 diabetes. This sequence uses TRBV20-1 and TRBJ2-3; no D segment can be confidently identified. The CDR3 here reads CSASRDTQYF. In nucleotides, the sequence is TGCAGTGCTAGTCGGGATACGCAGTATTTT.